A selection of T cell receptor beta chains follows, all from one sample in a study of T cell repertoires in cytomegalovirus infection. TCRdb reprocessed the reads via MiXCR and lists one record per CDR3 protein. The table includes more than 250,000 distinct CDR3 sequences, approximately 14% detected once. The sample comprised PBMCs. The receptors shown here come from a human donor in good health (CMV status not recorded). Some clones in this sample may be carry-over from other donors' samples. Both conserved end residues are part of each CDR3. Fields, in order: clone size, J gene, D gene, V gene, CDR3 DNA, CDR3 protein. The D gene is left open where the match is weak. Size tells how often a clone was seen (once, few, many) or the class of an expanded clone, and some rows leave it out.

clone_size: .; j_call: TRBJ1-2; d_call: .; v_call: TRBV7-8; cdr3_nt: TGTGCCAGCATCTTAGTGACACCCACAACAGATGGCTACACCTTC; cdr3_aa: CASILVTPTTDGYTF
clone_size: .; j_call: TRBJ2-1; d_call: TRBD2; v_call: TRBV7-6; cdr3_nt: TGTGCCAGCACGGGGAGCCTTAGACTAGCCGGGGAGCAGTTCTTC; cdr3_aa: CASTGSLRLAGEQFF
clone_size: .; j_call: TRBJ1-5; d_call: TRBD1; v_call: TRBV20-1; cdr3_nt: TGCAGTGCTCGTAGGGGGCCGGAGCCCCAGCATTTT; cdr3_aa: CSARRGPEPQHF
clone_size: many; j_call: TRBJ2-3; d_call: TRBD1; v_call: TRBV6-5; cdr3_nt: TGTGCCAGCAGGGTCGGACAGGGTCGCACAGATACGCAGTATTTT; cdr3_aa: CASRVGQGRTDTQYF
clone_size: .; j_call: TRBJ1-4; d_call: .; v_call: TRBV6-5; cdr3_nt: TGTGCCAGCAGTTACTCGGGGGAGAATGAAAAACTGTTTTTT; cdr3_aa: CASSYSGENEKLFF
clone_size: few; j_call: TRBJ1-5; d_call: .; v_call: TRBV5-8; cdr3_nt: TGTGCCAGCAGCCCGCAATTGAGGATTGGGGATCAGCCCCAGCATTTT; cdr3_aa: CASSPQLRIGDQPQHF
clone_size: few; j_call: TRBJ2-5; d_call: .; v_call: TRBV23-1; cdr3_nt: TGCGCCAGCAGTCAATCGAGGGGAGGAGAGACCCAGTACTTC; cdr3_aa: CASSQSRGGETQYF
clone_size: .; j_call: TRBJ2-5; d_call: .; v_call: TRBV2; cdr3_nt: TGTGCCAGCAGTCGAGACAGAAGCCAAGAGACCCAGTACTTC; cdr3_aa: CASSRDRSQETQYF
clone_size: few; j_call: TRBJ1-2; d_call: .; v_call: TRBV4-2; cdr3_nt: TGTGCCAGCAGCCAAGGGGAGATTTACTATGGCTACACCTTC; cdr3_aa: CASSQGEIYYGYTF
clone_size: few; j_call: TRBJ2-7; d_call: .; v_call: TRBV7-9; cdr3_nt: TGTGCCAGCAGCCCTTCCGGAGACGAGCAGTACTTC; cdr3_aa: CASSPSGDEQYF